Below are 22 T cell receptor beta chains sequenced from a single sample in a study of T cells after yellow fever vaccination. TCRdb re-analysed the 5' RACE reads in MiXCR, keeping a single row per CDR3 protein. The table shows under 250,000 distinct CDR3 sequences, with 3.2% occurring only once. Sequenced here: CD4+ T cells sorted from PBMCs, sampled 10 days after the yellow fever booster vaccination. These receptors were collected from a man aged 18-30 years who received the YFV17D yellow fever vaccine.

This clonotype was observed many times. J is TRBJ1-1 and V is TRBV10-3; 8 positions agree with TRBD1. The CDR3 runs 18 residues. Germline assignment: CDR1 ENHRY and CDR2 SYGVKD. Germline trimming cut 0 bases from V and 5 bases from J; bases unmatched to any gene: 14. CDR3 residues: CAISESDGQGRKGTEAFF. CDR3 coding DNA: TGTGCCATCAGTGAGTCTGATGGACAGGGAAGAAAGGGGACTGAAGCTTTCTTT.

A few counts support this clonotype. The CDR3 sequence is CASSHGTGANVLTF. In DNA, the CDR3 is TGTGCCAGCAGCCATGGGACTGGGGCCAACGTCCTGACTTTC. The rearrangement uses TRBV5-6 and TRBJ2-6; D uncertain. This CDR3 has 14 amino acids. Trimming cost V 4 bases and J 2 bases, with 7 bases left between them. Germline CDR1 and CDR2: SGHDT and YYEEEE.

This clonotype was recorded at least ten times. The chain uses TRBV7-3 and TRBJ2-3; 8 nucleotides align to TRBD2. Per germline, CDR1 SGHTA and CDR2 FQGTGA. V shed 5 bases and J 0 bases; nucleotides not matched to a gene: 10. There are 17 residues in the CDR3. The CDR3 coding sequence is TGTGCCAGCAGCCAGAGACGCGGGGGGTCGAGCACAGATACGCAGTATTTT. This gives the protein CASSQRRGGSSTDTQYF.

This clonotype was observed at least ten times. The chain has TRBV18 and TRBJ1-1; perhaps TRBD1 as D (5 bases). This CDR3 is built from 14 residues. From germline, CDR1 is KGHSH and CDR2 LQKENI. V lost 6 bases, J lost 1 base, and 12 bases lay in between. CDR3 DNA: TGTGCCAGCTCCCAAGGGACGGGGAACACTGAAGCTTTCTTT. It is translated as CASSQGTGNTEAFF. The whole variable domain, remainder taken from reference TRBV18 and TRBJ1-1, is NAGVMQNPRHLVRRRGQEARLRCSPMKGHSHVYWYRQLPEEGLKFMVYLQKENIIDESGMPKERFSAEFPKEGPSILRIQQVVRGDSAAYFCASSQGTGNTEAFFGQGTRLTVV.

This clonotype was detected ten times or more. The chain has TRBV6-5 and TRBJ2-3, with D perhaps given as TRBD1 or TRBD2 (5 bases each). Germline values: CDR1 MNHEY, CDR2 SVGAGI. The CDR3 is made up of 15 amino acids. With 5 bases removed from V and 1 base from J, the gap between germline ends came to 13 bases. The chain's CDR3 is CASSNRDARTDTQYF. CDR3 in DNA: TGTGCCAGCAGTAACCGGGACGCACGCACAGATACGCAGTATTTT.

This chain's CDR3 is CASSQEGGTGELFF. For the CDR3, the DNA is TGCGCCAGCAGCCAAGAAGGAGGAACCGGGGAGCTGTTTTTT. V is TRBV4-3 and J is TRBJ2-2; a weak D match, TRBD2 (5 bases). Trimming took off 0 bases at V and 5 bases at J, with 7 bases between the two ends. Germline assignment: CDR1 LGHNA and CDR2 YSLEER. The CDR3 runs to 14 residues.

The gene calls are TRBV6-5 and TRBJ1-5; D gene unclear. CDR1 is MNHEY, CDR2 SVGAGI, per germline. The length of the CDR3 is 13 residues. Trimming removed 5 bases at V and 7 bases at J, with 12 bases between. CDR3 coding DNA: TGTGCCAGCAGTCCACTCCGTACCCAGCCCCAGCATTTT. It specifies CASSPLRTQPQHF.

This clonotype was observed a handful of times. The CDR3 DNA follows: TGTGCCAGCAGCGTGGGACTAGCGTCCGGGGAGCTGTTTTTT. It specifies CASSVGLASGELFF. V is TRBV7-2 and J is TRBJ2-2; 10 bases map to TRBD2. The CDR3 covers 14 residues. V trimming: 5 bases; J trimming: 6 bases; junction bases outside the gene matches: 3. CDR1 and CDR2 from the germline V gene are SGHTA and FQGNSA.

This clonotype showed up many times. The chain combines TRBV7-2 with TRBJ1-5, with TRBD1 as a possible D gene (5 bases). Germline V gene lookup returns CDR1 SGHTA and CDR2 FQGNSA. This CDR3 is built from 13 residues. With 0 bases removed from V and 7 bases from J, the gap between germline ends came to 7 bases. The CDR3 here is CASSLAGEQPQHF. CDR3 nucleotides: TGTGCCAGCAGCTTAGCGGGGGAACAGCCCCAGCATTTT.

The V call is TRBV2, the J call TRBJ2-7; D may be TRBD1 (6 bases). The germline gives CDR1 SNHLY, CDR2 FYNNEI. The CDR3 spans 14 residues. V was trimmed by 4 bases and J by 4 bases, leaving 14 bases between them. The CDR3 is CASSVAPGTYEQYV. CDR3 bases: TGTGCCAGCAGTGTTGCCCCAGGGACATACGAGCAGTACGTC.

This clonotype was recorded at least ten times. This chain links TRBV7-2 with TRBJ2-3; D unclear. Germline V gene data show CDR1 as SGHTA and CDR2 as FQGNSA. CDR3 length: 15 residues. Between the trimmed V and J ends, which lost 1 base and 1 base, there was a span of 9 bases. The CDR3 sequence: CASSLVGPGTDTQYF. CDR3 coding DNA: TGTGCCAGCAGCTTAGTCGGACCCGGCACAGATACGCAGTATTTT.

This clonotype was seen only a few times. J is TRBJ1-4 and V is TRBV6-2 or TRBV6-3; maybe TRBD1 (6 bases). Between the trimmed V and J ends, which lost 6 bases and 6 bases, there was a span of 8 bases. Germline-derived CDR1 and CDR2 are MNHEY and SVGEGT. The CDR3 is made up of 12 amino acids. The CDR3 region has the DNA TGTGCCAGCAGGGACAGCTATGAAAAACTGTTTTTT. Amino acids: CASRDSYEKLFF.

The table lists this clonotype with a few counts. This sequence joins TRBV20-1 and TRBJ1-1; TRBD1 might be the D (6 bases). Germline-derived CDR1 and CDR2 are DFQATT and SNEGSKA (reference sequence). The CDR3 has 13 amino acids. Trimming pared 2 bases from V and 7 bases from J, leaving 14 bases between. CDR3 in amino acids: CSARKAGVGEAFF. The DNA of the CDR3 is TGCAGTGCTAGAAAGGCAGGGGTAGGTGAAGCTTTCTTT.

The genes are TRBV23-1 and TRBJ2-2; D is possibly TRBD1 or TRBD2 (6 bases each). TRBV23-1 is designated an ORF whose function remains uncertain. Trimming took off 3 bases at V and 7 bases at J, with 12 bases between the two ends. The CDR3 is 14 amino acids. CDR3 amino acids: CASSHGRGHGELFF. For the CDR3, the DNA is TGCGCCAGCAGTCACGGACGGGGGCACGGGGAGCTGTTTTTT.

This clonotype appeared a few times. The CDR3 nucleotides are TGTGCCAGCAGCTTAGTAGGGACAGGGGTTTCCCTGAGGGAAGGGGCCAACGTCCTGACTTTC. Translated, it gives CASSLVGTGVSLREGANVLTF. This chain joins TRBV7-2 and TRBJ2-6; 10 bases fit TRBD1. CDR1 is SGHTA and CDR2 is FQGNSA in the germline V gene. V shed 1 base, J shed 4 bases, and the junction held 16 bases outside the gene matches. This CDR3 contains 21 residues.

This clonotype occurred a few times. The chain couples TRBV6-6 to TRBJ1-1, with D possibly being TRBD1 (6 bases). The ends were cut back, 11 bases at V and 5 bases at J, with 21 bases in the middle. This CDR3 has 14 residues. Germline lookup yields CDR1 MNHNY and CDR2 SVGAGI (reference sequence). For the CDR3, the DNA is TGTGCCGGGGGGCAGGGTGCCTGGGGGACTGAAGCTTTCTTT. This gives the protein CAGGQGAWGTEAFF.

V gene TRBV20-1 combines with J gene TRBJ1-2; D gene ambiguous. Germline V gives CDR1 DFQATT, CDR2 SNEGSKA (reference sequence). With 3 bases removed from V and 4 bases from J, the gap between germline ends came to 9 bases. The CDR3 has 12 residues. The CDR3 here is CSASWQPYGYTF. Written as DNA, the CDR3 is TGCAGTGCTAGTTGGCAGCCCTATGGCTACACCTTC.

The table lists this clonotype with a few counts. This sequence joins TRBV20-1 and TRBJ1-3; 7 nucleotides line up with TRBD1. Germline loops: CDR1 DFQATT, CDR2 SNEGSKA (reference sequence). The V gene end was trimmed by 3 bases and the J gene end by 3 bases; junction bases not matched to a gene: 5. The CDR3 loop spans 14 amino acids. Written as DNA, the CDR3 is TGCAGTGCTAGCAGGGGGTTGGGTGGAAACACCATATATTTT. Amino acids: CSASRGLGGNTIYF.

This clonotype was seen at least ten times. The CDR3 loop reads CASSPSGSAETQYF. CDR3 coding DNA: TGTGCCAGCAGTCCTAGCGGATCCGCGGAGACCCAGTACTTC. This chain links TRBV3-1 with TRBJ2-5; 7 nucleotides match TRBD2. Germline trimming cut 6 bases from V and 5 bases from J; bases unmatched to any gene: 9. CDR3 size: 14 residues. Germline CDR1 is LGHDT and CDR2 is YNNKEL (reference sequence).

This clonotype was seen more than once but under ten times. This chain connects TRBV6-2 or TRBV6-3 to TRBJ2-7; no firm D call. With 5 bases removed from V and 2 bases from J, the gap between germline ends came to 10 bases. This CDR3 spans 13 amino acids. Germline lookup yields CDR1 MNHEY and CDR2 SVGEGT. The CDR3 reads CASSQNLPYEQYV. Written as DNA, the CDR3 is TGTGCCAGCAGTCAGAACTTACCCTACGAGCAGTACGTC.

This clonotype was found many times. The chain recombines TRBV5-1 with TRBJ2-2; 11 positions match TRBD1. From germline, CDR1 is SGHRS and CDR2 YFSETQ. This CDR3 is built from 15 residues. After removal of 4 bases from V and 4 bases from J, the junction contained 3 bases not matched to a gene. CDR3 bases: TGCGCCAGCAGCCCAGGACAGGGGGCCACCGGGGAGCTGTTTTTT. Protein sequence: CASSPGQGATGELFF.

This chain joins TRBV7-2 and TRBJ1-5, with 8 nucleotides matching TRBD1. Unmatched junction bases numbered 4, after V lost 5 bases and J lost 1 base. The length of the CDR3 is 15 residues. CDR1 SGHTA and CDR2 FQGNSA come from the germline V gene. The CDR3 loop reads CASSGQGQSNQPQHF. CDR3 bases: TGTGCCAGCAGCGGACAGGGACAGAGCAATCAGCCCCAGCATTTT.